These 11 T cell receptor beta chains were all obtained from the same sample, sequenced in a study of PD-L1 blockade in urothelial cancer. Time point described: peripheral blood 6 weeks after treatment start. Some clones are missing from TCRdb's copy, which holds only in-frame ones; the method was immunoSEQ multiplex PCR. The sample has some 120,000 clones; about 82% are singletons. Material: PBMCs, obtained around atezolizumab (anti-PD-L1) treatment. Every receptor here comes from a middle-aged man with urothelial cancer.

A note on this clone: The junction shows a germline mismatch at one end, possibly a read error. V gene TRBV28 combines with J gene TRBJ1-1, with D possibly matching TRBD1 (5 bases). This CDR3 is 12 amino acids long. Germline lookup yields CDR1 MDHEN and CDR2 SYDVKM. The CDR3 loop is CASSLQSGGAFF. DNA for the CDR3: TGTGCCAGTAGTTTACAGTCTGGGGGGGCTTTCTTT. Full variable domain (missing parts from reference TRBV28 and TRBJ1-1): DVKVTQSSRYLVKRTGEKVFLECVQDMDHENMFWYRQDPGLGLRLIYFSYDVKMKEKGDIPEGYSVSREKKERFSLILESASTNQTSMYLCASSLQSGGAFFGQGTRLTVV.

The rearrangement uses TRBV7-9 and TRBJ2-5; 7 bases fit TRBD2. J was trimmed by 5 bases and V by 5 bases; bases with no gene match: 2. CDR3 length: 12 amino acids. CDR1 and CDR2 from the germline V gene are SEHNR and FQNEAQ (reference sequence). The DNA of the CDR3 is TGTGCCAGCAGCCTTAGCGGGGAGACCCAGTACTTC. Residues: CASSLSGETQYF. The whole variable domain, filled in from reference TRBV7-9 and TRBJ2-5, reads DTGVSQNPRHKITKRGQNVTFRCDPISEHNRLYWYRQTLGQGPEFLTYFQNEAQLEKSRLLSDRFSAERPKGSFSTLEIQRTEQGDSAMYLCASSLSGETQYFGPGTRLLVL.

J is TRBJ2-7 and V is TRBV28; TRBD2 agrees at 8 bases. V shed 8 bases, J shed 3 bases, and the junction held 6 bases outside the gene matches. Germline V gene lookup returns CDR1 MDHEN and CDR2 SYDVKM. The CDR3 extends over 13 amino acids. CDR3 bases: TGTGCCAGCCGAGCGGGAGCCCTCTACGAGCAGTACTTC. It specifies CASRAGALYEQYF.

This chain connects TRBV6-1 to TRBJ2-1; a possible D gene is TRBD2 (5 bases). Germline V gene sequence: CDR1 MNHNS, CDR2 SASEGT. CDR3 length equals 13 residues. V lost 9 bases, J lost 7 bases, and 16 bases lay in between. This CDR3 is CASSSILSNEQFF. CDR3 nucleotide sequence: TGTGCCAGTTCTAGCATTCTAAGTAATGAGCAGTTCTTC.

The CDR3 DNA reads as TGCGCCAGCAGCGTTGGGCACAATGAGCAGTTCTTC. It encodes CASSVGHNEQFF. V usage is TRBV5-1 and J usage is TRBJ2-1; D gene ambiguous. Germline-derived CDR1 and CDR2 are SGHRS and YFSETQ. This CDR3 is built from 12 residues. V lost 4 bases and J lost 5, with 7 bases in between.

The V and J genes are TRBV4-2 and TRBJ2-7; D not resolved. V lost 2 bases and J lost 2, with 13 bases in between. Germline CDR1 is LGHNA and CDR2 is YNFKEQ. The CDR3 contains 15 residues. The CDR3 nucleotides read TGTGCCAGCAGCCAAAGTTACAGTGACCCCTACGAGCAGTACTTC. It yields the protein CASSQSYSDPYEQYF.

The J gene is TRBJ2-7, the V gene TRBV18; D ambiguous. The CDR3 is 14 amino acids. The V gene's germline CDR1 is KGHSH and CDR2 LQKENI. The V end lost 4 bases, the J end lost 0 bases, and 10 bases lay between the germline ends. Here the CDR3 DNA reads TGTGCCAGCTCACGAGACTCAATCTCCTACGAGCAGTACTTC. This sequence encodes CASSRDSISYEQYF.

The CDR3 nucleotides read TGTGCCAGCAGCTTGAATAGCGGGAGGGAGGAGACCCAGTACTTC. Translation: CASSLNSGREETQYF. The gene calls are TRBV5-4 and TRBJ2-5; 11 nucleotides match TRBD2. CDR1 is SGHNT, CDR2 YYREEE, per germline (reference sequence). The trim removed 1 base at V and 5 bases at J, leaving 4 bases unmatched. The CDR3 contains 15 residues.

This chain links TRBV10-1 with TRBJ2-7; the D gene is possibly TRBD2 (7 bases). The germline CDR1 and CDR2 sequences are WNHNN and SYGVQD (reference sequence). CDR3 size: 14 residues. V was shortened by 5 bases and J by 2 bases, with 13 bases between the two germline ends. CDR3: CASSPGGAPYEQYF. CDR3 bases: TGCGCCAGCAGTCCTGGGGGGGCCCCCTACGAGCAGTACTTC.

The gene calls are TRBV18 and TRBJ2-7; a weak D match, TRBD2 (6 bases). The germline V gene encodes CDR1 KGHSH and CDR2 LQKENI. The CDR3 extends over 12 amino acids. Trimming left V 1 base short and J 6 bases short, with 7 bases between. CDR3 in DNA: TGTGCCAGCTCACCACGGAGGGGCGAGCAGTACTTC. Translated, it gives CASSPRRGEQYF.

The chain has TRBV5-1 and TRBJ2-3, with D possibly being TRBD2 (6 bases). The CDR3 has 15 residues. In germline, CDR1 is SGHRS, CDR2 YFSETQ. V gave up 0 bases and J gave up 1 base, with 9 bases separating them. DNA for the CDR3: TGCGCCAGCAGCTTGGTGGTAGCGGGCACAGATACGCAGTATTTT. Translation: CASSLVVAGTDTQYF.